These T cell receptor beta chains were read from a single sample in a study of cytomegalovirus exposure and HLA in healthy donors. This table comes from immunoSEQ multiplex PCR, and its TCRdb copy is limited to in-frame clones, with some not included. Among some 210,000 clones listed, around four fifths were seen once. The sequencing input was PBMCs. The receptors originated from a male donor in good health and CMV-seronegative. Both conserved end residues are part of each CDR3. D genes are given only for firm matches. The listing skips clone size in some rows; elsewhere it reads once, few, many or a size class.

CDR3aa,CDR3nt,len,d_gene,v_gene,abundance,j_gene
CAISPSVAGAGGGEQFF,TGTGCCATCAGTCCCTCCGTAGCGGGAGCGGGGGGGGGTGAGCAGTTCTTC,17,TRBD2,TRBV10-3,NA,TRBJ2-1
CASIVGVATEAFF,TGTGCCAGCATTGTAGGGGTTGCCACTGAAGCTTTCTTT,13,NA,TRBV6-1,few,TRBJ1-1
CASSDLIAGVEGNEQFF,TGTGCCAGCAGTGACTTAATAGCGGGAGTCGAGGGCAATGAGCAGTTCTTC,17,TRBD2,TRBV6-4,few,TRBJ2-1
CASSLDGQAAEPQHF,TGCGCCAGCAGCTTGGATGGACAGGCAGCGGAGCCCCAGCATTTT,15,TRBD1,TRBV5-1,NA,TRBJ1-5
CASSTGTGNEQYF,TGTGCCAGCAGCACCGGGACAGGAAACGAGCAGTACTTC,13,TRBD1,TRBV11-3,NA,TRBJ2-7
CASSYGSGTTSYEQYF,TGTGCCAGCAGTTACGGATCCGGGACAACCTCCTACGAGCAGTACTTC,16,NA,TRBV6-5,NA,TRBJ2-7
CASSPPGLGSGNTIYF,TGTGCCAGCAGCCCACCGGGACTCGGATCTGGAAACACCATATATTTT,16,NA,TRBV7-9,NA,TRBJ1-3
CASSQSGGGQSPLTGELFF,TGCGCCAGCAGTCAATCGGGGGGGGGACAATCGCCACTCACCGGGGAGCTGTTTTTT,19,NA,TRBV23-1,NA,TRBJ2-2
CASSHATAYEQYF,TGCGCCAGCAGCCATGCAACAGCATACGAGCAGTACTTC,13,NA,TRBV4-1,NA,TRBJ2-7
CSVRQVYEQYF,TGCAGCGTGCGGCAAGTGTACGAGCAGTACTTC,11,NA,TRBV29-1,NA,TRBJ2-7
CASTVAGTDTQYF,TGTGCCAGTACCGTCGCAGGGACAGATACGCAGTATTTT,13,NA,TRBV19,once,TRBJ2-3
CASRDSYEQYF,TGTGCCAGCAGGGACAGCTACGAGCAGTACTTC,11,NA,TRBV7-2,once,TRBJ2-7
CASASGGYYSDTQYF,TGTGCCAGCGCCTCGGGAGGGTATTACTCAGATACGCAGTATTTT,15,TRBD2,TRBV5-8,NA,TRBJ2-3
CASRLAGPNEQFF,TGCGCCAGCAGGTTAGCAGGGCCCAATGAGCAGTTCTTC,13,NA,TRBV5-1,NA,TRBJ2-1
CASSAAGQGFEELFF,TGTGCCAGCAGCGCAGCGGGACAGGGGTTTGAGGAGCTGTTTTTT,15,TRBD1,TRBV7-2,NA,TRBJ2-2
CASSLEGDLGYEQYF,TGCGCCAGCAGCTTGGAGGGGGATTTGGGCTACGAGCAGTACTTC,15,NA,TRBV5-1,NA,TRBJ2-7
CASSVAIGSPDGTQYF,TGTGCCAGCAGCGTAGCCATCGGTAGCCCAGATGGGACCCAGTACTTC,16,NA,TRBV9,NA,TRBJ2-5
CASSPDRGYQPQHF,TGTGCCAGTAGCCCAGACAGGGGGTATCAGCCCCAGCATTTT,14,TRBD1,TRBV19,NA,TRBJ1-5
CASSLESAGHYYEQYF,TGTGCCAGCAGCTTAGAGTCAGCGGGGCATTACTACGAGCAGTACTTC,16,TRBD2,TRBV7-9,NA,TRBJ2-7
CASSPYRLYGGEQYF,TGTGCCAGCAGCCCCTACAGGTTGTACGGTGGCGAGCAGTACTTC,15,NA,TRBV7-2,NA,TRBJ2-7
CASSERGGRTGAGYTF,TGTGCCAGCAGTGAAAGGGGGGGGCGGACTGGAGCTGGCTACACCTTC,16,NA,TRBV6-1,NA,TRBJ1-2
CASSDGGTGKNEQFF,TGTGCCAGTAGTGACGGAGGGACAGGGAAGAATGAGCAGTTCTTC,15,TRBD1,TRBV19,NA,TRBJ2-1
CASSLEGGGFYEQYF,TGTGCCAGCAGCTTAGAGGGAGGAGGATTCTACGAGCAGTACTTC,15,NA,TRBV11-2,NA,TRBJ2-7
CASSESMGLAGGPFFF,TGCGCCAGCAGTGAGTCGATGGGCCTAGCGGGAGGGCCATTCTTCTTC,16,TRBD2,TRBV10-1,NA,TRBJ2-1
CAWSSGLAGQEQYF,TGTGCCTGGAGTTCTGGACTAGCGGGACAGGAGCAGTACTTC,14,TRBD2,TRBV30,once,TRBJ2-7
CASSLDGELTEAFF,TGTGCCAGCAGCTTGGACGGTGAACTCACTGAAGCTTTCTTT,14,NA,TRBV5-4,few,TRBJ1-1
CASSDSRETTGELFF,TGTGCCAGCAGTGACTCGCGGGAGACCACCGGGGAGCTGTTTTTT,15,TRBD2,TRBV6-4,NA,TRBJ2-2
CASSFFKEGSNEQFF,TGTGCCAGCAGCTTTTTTAAGGAGGGGAGCAATGAGCAGTTCTTC,15,NA,TRBV7-6,NA,TRBJ2-1
CASSPLGGEGEAFF,TGTGCCAGCTCACCATTAGGTGGTGAGGGTGAAGCTTTCTTT,14,NA,TRBV18,NA,TRBJ1-1
CASSSPRSTEQFF,TGTGCCAGCAGCTCCCCTCGGTCTACTGAGCAGTTCTTC,13,NA,TRBV11-3,NA,TRBJ2-1
CASSEGTGLIPDYEQYF,TGTGCCAGCAGTGAAGGGACAGGGCTGATACCAGACTACGAGCAGTACTTC,17,TRBD1,TRBV2,once,TRBJ2-7
CASSFTGRDQPQHF,TGTGCCAGCAGCTTTACCGGTCGAGATCAGCCCCAGCATTTT,14,NA,TRBV5-5,NA,TRBJ1-5
CASSVVLGDSGANVLTF,TGTGCCAGCTCAGTCGTTCTCGGGGACTCTGGGGCCAACGTCCTGACTTTC,17,NA,TRBV18,NA,TRBJ2-6
CASYREPPNTGELFF,TGCGCCAGCTACAGGGAGCCACCGAACACCGGGGAGCTGTTTTTT,15,NA,TRBV5-1,NA,TRBJ2-2
CASSQPTGGPNNEQFF,TGTGCCAGCAGTCAACCCACGGGAGGGCCGAACAATGAGCAGTTCTTC,16,TRBD2,TRBV7-9,NA,TRBJ2-1
CASSQEQGRPYEQYF,TGTGCCAGCAGCCAAGAGCAGGGGAGACCCTACGAGCAGTACTTC,15,NA,TRBV4-2,few,TRBJ2-7
CASSVGGVGEGDIQYF,TGTGCCAGCAGTGTTGGGGGCGTTGGGGAAGGGGACATTCAGTACTTC,16,NA,TRBV6-1,few,TRBJ2-4
CASSSDRSPHEQYF,TGCGCCAGCAGCTCGGACAGAAGTCCCCACGAGCAGTACTTC,14,NA,TRBV5-1,once,TRBJ2-7
CASSLPGTAIEAFF,TGTGCCAGCAGCCTTCCCGGGACAGCGATTGAAGCTTTCTTT,14,TRBD1,TRBV5-6,few,TRBJ1-1
CASSQGLVPAEAFF,TGCGCCAGCAGCCAAGGTCTAGTGCCGGCTGAAGCTTTCTTT,14,NA,TRBV4-1,NA,TRBJ1-1